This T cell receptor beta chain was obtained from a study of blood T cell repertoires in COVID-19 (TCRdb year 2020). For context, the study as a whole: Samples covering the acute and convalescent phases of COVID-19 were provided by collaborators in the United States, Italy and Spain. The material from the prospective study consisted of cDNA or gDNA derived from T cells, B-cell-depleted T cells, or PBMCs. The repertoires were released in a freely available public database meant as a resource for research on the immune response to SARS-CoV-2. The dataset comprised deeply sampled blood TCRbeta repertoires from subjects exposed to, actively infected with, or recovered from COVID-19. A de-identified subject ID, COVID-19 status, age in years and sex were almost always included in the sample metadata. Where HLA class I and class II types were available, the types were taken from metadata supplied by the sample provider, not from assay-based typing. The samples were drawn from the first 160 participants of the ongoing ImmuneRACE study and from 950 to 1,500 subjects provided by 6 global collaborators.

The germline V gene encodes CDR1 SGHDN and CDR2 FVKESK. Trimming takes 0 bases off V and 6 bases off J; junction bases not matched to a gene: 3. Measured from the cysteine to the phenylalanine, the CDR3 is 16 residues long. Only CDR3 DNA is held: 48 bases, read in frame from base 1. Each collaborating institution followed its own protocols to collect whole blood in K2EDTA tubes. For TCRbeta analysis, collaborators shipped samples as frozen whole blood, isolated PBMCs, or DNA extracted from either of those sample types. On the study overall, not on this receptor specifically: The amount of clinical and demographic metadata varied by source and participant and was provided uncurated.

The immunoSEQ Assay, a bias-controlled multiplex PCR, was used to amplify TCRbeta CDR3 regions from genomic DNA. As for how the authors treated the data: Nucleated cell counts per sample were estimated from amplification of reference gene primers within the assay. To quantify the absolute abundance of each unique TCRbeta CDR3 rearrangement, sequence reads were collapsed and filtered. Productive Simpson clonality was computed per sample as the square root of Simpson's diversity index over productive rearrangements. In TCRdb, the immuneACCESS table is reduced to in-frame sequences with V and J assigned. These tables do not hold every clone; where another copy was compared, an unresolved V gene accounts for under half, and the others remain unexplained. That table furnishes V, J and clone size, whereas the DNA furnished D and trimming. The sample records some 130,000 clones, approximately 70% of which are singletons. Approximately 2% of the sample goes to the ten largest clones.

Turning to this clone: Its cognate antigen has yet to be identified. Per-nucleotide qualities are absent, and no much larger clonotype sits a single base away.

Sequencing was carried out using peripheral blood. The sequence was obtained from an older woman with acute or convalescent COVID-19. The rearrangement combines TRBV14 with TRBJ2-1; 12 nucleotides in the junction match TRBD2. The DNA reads TGTGCCAGCAGCCAAGAAACTAGCGGGAGGAGCAATGAGCAGTTCTTC. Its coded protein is CASSQETSGRSNEQFF.